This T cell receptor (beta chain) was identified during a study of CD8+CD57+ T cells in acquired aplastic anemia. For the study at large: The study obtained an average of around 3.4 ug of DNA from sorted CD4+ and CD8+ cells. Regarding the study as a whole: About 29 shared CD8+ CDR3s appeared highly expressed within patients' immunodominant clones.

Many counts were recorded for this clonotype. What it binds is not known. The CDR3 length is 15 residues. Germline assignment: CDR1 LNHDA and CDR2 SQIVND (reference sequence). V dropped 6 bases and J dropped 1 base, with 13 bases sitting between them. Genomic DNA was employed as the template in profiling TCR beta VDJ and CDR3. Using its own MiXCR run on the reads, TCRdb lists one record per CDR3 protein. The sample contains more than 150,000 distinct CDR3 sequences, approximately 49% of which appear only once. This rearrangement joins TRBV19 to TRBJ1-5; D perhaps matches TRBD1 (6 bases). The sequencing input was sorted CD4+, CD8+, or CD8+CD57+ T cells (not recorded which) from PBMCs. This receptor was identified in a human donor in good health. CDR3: CASREGGLSNQPQHF. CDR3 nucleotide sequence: TGTGCCAGTAGAGAGGGGGGCTTAAGCAATCAGCCCCAGCATTTT.